Below, 25 T cell receptor beta chains from the same sample are listed, as sequenced in a study of molecular identifiers for immune sequencing clone quantification (dated by TCRdb to between 2018 and 2020). The library was generated by PCR. This sample was sequenced with an Illumina HiSeq 4000. TCRdb's own reprocessing of the public reads used fastp at Q25 and MiXCR and kept productive beta chains. One record per CDR3 amino acid sequence lists the most common genes and DNA. The sample table contains about 320,000 distinct CDR3 sequences; only one count was recorded for about 21% of them. Approximately 0.84% of the sample lies in the top ten. Material: naive CD8+ T cells from blood, with Jurkat cell RNA spiked in. The sample's cell subset or site label, in plain terms: FACS-sorted CD8+CD4-CCR7+CD45RA+ naive T cells. All receptors derive from a human donor in good health. Some libraries in this study had Jurkat cell RNA spiked in.

The table lists this clonotype with many counts. The chain joins TRBV6-6 to TRBJ2-7; D ambiguous. Trimming removed 0 bases from V and 3 bases from J, with 9 bases in between. CDR3 length equals 14 residues. The germline gives CDR1 MNHNY, CDR2 SVGAGI (reference sequence). CDR3 in DNA: TGTGCCAGCAGTTACTCGATTAGATACTACGAGCAGTACTTC. Amino acid sequence: CASSYSIRYYEQYF.

This clonotype appeared many times. The J gene is TRBJ2-5, the V gene TRBV12-3 or TRBV12-4, with D unresolved. The CDR3 loop spans 14 amino acids. V shed 4 bases and J shed 2 bases, with 11 bases lying between them. The CDR3 region has the DNA TGTGCCAGCAGTTGGTCAGGTGATCAAGAGACCCAGTACTTC. Translation gives CASSWSGDQETQYF.

Points on this clonotype: Possible read error: a much larger clone is one base away. The chain couples TRBV29-1 to TRBJ2-7; maybe TRBD2 (5 bases). The CDR3 contains 14 residues. V was trimmed by 4 bases and J by 4 bases, leaving 17 bases between them. CDR1 is SQVTM and CDR2 is ANQGSEA in the germline V gene. DNA of the CDR3: TGCAGCGTTGGACACGGGAAGGGCACGTACGAGCAGTACTTC. Translated: CSVGHGKGTYEQYF.

The table lists this clonotype with many counts. The J gene is TRBJ2-7, the V gene TRBV19, with 9 bases fitting TRBD1. This CDR3 contains 15 residues. Losses at the gene ends were 8 bases for V and 6 bases for J; bases not matched to a gene: 14. The germline CDR1 and CDR2 sequences are LNHDA and SQIVND (reference sequence). The CDR3 spells CASRTPGQGYGEQYF. The CDR3, as DNA: TGTGCCAGTCGAACCCCGGGACAGGGTTACGGCGAGCAGTACTTC.

This clonotype was counted at least ten times. This chain uses TRBV19 with TRBJ2-7; the D gene is possibly TRBD2 (6 bases). Trimming removed 3 bases from V and 4 bases from J, with 19 bases in between. The CDR3 consists of 16 residues. Germline CDR1 and CDR2: LNHDA and SQIVND (reference sequence). For the CDR3, the DNA is TGTGCCAGTAGTATTTCCGGGCTGGCGGGGCAATACGAGCAGTACTTC. Residues: CASSISGLAGQYEQYF. Full variable domain (missing parts from reference TRBV19 and TRBJ2-7): DGGITQSPKYLFRKEGQNVTLSCEQNLNHDAMYWYRQDPGQGLRLIYYSQIVNDFQKGDIAEGYSVSREKKESFPLTVTSAQKNPTAFYLCASSISGLAGQYEQYFGPGTRLTVT.

This clonotype was picked up many times. The J gene is TRBJ1-6, the V gene TRBV7-2; the D gene is possibly TRBD1 (5 bases). Trimming removed 5 bases at V and 0 bases at J, with 11 bases between. CDR3 size: 16 residues. Germline-derived CDR1 and CDR2 are SGHTA and FQGNSA. The CDR3 DNA reads as TGTGCCAGCAGCACCGGACACAGCTCCTATAATTCACCCCTCCACTTT. Translation: CASSTGHSSYNSPLHF.

This clonotype was found many times. This chain links TRBV7-2 with TRBJ2-2; TRBD2 matches 10 bases. Losses at the gene ends were 2 bases for V and 6 bases for J; bases not matched to a gene: 6. The CDR3 has 16 amino acids. The V gene's germline CDR1 is SGHTA and CDR2 FQGNSA. For the CDR3, the DNA is TGTGCCAGCAGCTTAAGTCAGCGGGGGGGCGCCGGGGAGCTGTTTTTT. As protein: CASSLSQRGGAGELFF.

There are many counts of this clonotype. This chain uses TRBV6-5 with TRBJ2-7; perhaps TRBD1 as D (5 bases). This CDR3 comprises 15 residues. CDR1 MNHEY and CDR2 SVGAGI come from the germline V gene. V shed 5 bases and J shed 2 bases, with 16 bases lying between them. CDR3 sequence reads: CASSDAGHGTYEQYF. As DNA, the CDR3 is TGTGCCAGCAGTGACGCAGGGCACGGAACCTACGAGCAGTACTTC.

As concerns this clonotype: This may stem from a read error, because a much larger clone lies one nucleotide away. The CDR3 is CASSRVGRGSHNEQFF. The CDR3, as DNA: TGCGCCAGCAGCCGAGTGGGACGGGGTTCCCACAATGAGCAGTTCTTC. The V gene is TRBV4-1, the J gene TRBJ2-1, with D perhaps given as TRBD1 or TRBD2 (5 bases each). The germline V and J ends were trimmed by 4 bases and 5 bases, with 18 bases remaining between them. Per germline, CDR1 MGHRA and CDR2 YSYEKL. The CDR3 extends over 16 amino acids.

Remarks on this clonotype: One base away lies a much larger clone, so this may be a sequencing read error. V usage is TRBV7-9 and J usage is TRBJ1-2; 9 positions match TRBD1. Germline assignment: CDR1 SEHNR and CDR2 FQNEAQ (reference sequence). Germline trimming cut 0 bases from V and 2 bases from J; bases unmatched to any gene: 1. The CDR3 contains 15 residues. The CDR3 spells CASSLAGTGNYGYTF. The CDR3 nucleotides are TGTGCCAGCAGCTTAGCCGGGACAGGGAACTATGGCTACACCTTC.

The chain uses TRBV6-2 or TRBV6-3 and TRBJ2-7; D may be TRBD1 (6 bases). Trimming cost V 7 bases and J 3 bases, with 16 bases left between them. The CDR3 sequence is 14 residues long. Germline V lookup: CDR1 MNHEY, CDR2 SVGEGT. This chain's CDR3 is CASIGTRYFYEQYF. CDR3 bases: TGTGCCAGCATAGGGACACGGTATTTCTACGAGCAGTACTTC.

This clonotype turned up a few times. This chain connects TRBV6-5 to TRBJ2-7, with 7 bases matching TRBD1. J gave up 2 bases and V 11 bases, and 12 bases lay outside the gene matches. The germline CDR1 and CDR2 sequences are MNHEY and SVGAGI. CDR3 size: 14 residues. The CDR3 nucleotides read TGTGCCGGCCCTGGGACAGATGTAACCTACGAGCAGTACTTC. It specifies CAGPGTDVTYEQYF.

This clonotype occurred a few times. CDR3: CAIRDGGAYEQYF. In nucleotides, the CDR3 is TGTGCCATCAGGGACGGGGGTGCCTACGAGCAGTACTTC. J is TRBJ2-7 and V is TRBV10-3, with a tentative D call TRBD2 (6 bases). Germline V lookup: CDR1 ENHRY, CDR2 SYGVKD. The CDR3 loop spans 13 amino acids. Trimming left V 6 bases short and J 2 bases short, with 11 bases between.

This clonotype was recorded many times. The rearrangement uses TRBV30 and TRBJ1-1; unclear D gene. This CDR3 comprises 10 residues. V lost 3 bases and J 5 bases, leaving 4 bases between the germline ends. From germline, CDR1 is GTSNPN and CDR2 SVGIG (reference sequence). The CDR3 DNA reads as TGTGCCTGGAGGGGTACTGAAGCTTTCTTT. This codes for CAWRGTEAFF.

The genes are TRBV29-1 and TRBJ1-1; D is uncertain. CDR1 and CDR2 from the germline V gene are SQVTM and ANQGSEA. V dropped 7 bases and J dropped 0 bases, with 9 bases sitting between them. This CDR3 has 12 amino acids. Here the CDR3 reads CSGLQMNTEAFF. The CDR3, as DNA: TGCAGCGGATTACAAATGAACACTGAAGCTTTCTTT.

This clonotype was picked up many times. The V call is TRBV6-5, the J call TRBJ1-5; D may be TRBD1 (6 bases). From germline, CDR1 is MNHEY and CDR2 SVGAGI. There are 14 residues in the CDR3. V lost 8 bases and J 7 bases, leaving 18 bases between the germline ends. The DNA for the CDR3 is TGTGCCAGCGGCTATTCAGGGGTTGGGCAGCCCCAGCATTTT. The encoded protein is CASGYSGVGQPQHF.

This chain uses TRBV15 with TRBJ1-6; the match to TRBD1 covers 8 bases. The V gene's germline CDR1 is LNHNV and CDR2 YYDKDF (reference sequence). There are 14 residues in the CDR3. After removal of 6 bases from V and 10 bases from J, the junction contained 8 bases not matched to a gene. This chain's CDR3 is CATRQGATLSPLHF. The CDR3, as DNA: TGTGCCACCAGGCAGGGGGCAACTTTGTCACCCCTCCACTTT.

This clonotype was observed many times. The chain joins TRBV4-1 to TRBJ1-5; D may be TRBD1 (5 bases). Germline CDR1 is MGHRA and CDR2 is YSYEKL. The V end was cut by 2 bases, the J end by 1 base, with 9 bases between. The CDR3 extends over 15 amino acids. CDR3 in DNA: TGCGCCAGCAGCCAACAGGGAGGGAGCAATCAGCCCCAGCATTTT. It encodes CASSQQGGSNQPQHF.

V usage is TRBV19 and J usage is TRBJ1-1; D is undetermined. This CDR3 contains 14 residues. In germline, CDR1 is LNHDA, CDR2 SQIVND (reference sequence). Trimming took 3 bases from V and 0 from J, leaving 8 bases between them. The CDR3 loop reads CASSMSDMNTEAFF. The CDR3 bases are TGTGCCAGTAGTATGAGTGATATGAACACTGAAGCTTTCTTT.

This clonotype was detected ten times or more. This chain uses TRBV7-9 with TRBJ2-7, with 8 bases that match TRBD2. V lost 7 bases to trimming and J lost 0 bases; unmatched junction nucleotides: 8. This CDR3 has 15 amino acids. The germline V gene has CDR1 SEHNR and CDR2 FQNEAQ (reference sequence). This chain's CDR3 is CASNGGADLSYEQYF. CDR3 DNA: TGTGCCAGCAACGGGGGGGCTGATCTCTCCTACGAGCAGTACTTC.

Ten or more counts support this clonotype. V and J are TRBV30 and TRBJ2-3; no reliable D call. The CDR3 is 12 residues long. The germline V gene has CDR1 GTSNPN and CDR2 SVGIG (reference sequence). With 0 bases removed from V and 5 bases from J, the gap between germline ends came to 6 bases. CDR3 nucleotides: TGTGCCTGGAGTGTAGGGAAAGATACGCAGTATTTT. It specifies CAWSVGKDTQYF.

This chain joins TRBV20-1 and TRBJ1-4; maybe TRBD1 (5 bases). Germline V gene sequence: CDR1 DFQATT, CDR2 SNEGSKA (reference sequence). V was cut by 7 bases and J by 11 bases, with 20 bases left in between. CDR3 length: 13 residues. CDR3 amino acids: CSVTDTGVAKLFF. CDR3 bases: TGCAGTGTTACGGACACTGGTGTTGCGAAACTGTTTTTT.

This clonotype was seen repeatedly, ten times or more. This chain connects TRBV12-5 to TRBJ1-1; TRBD1 matches 8 bases. V dropped 6 bases and J dropped 1; count of bases not matched to a gene: 4. This CDR3 has 14 residues. Germline V lookup: CDR1 LGHNT, CDR2 FRNRAP. In nucleotides, the CDR3 is TGTGCTAGTGGCCCCGGACAGGGGAACACTGAAGCTTTCTTT. Protein product: CASGPGQGNTEAFF.

On this clonotype: Possible read error: a much larger clone is one base away. The chain employs TRBV19 and TRBJ1-1; D call uncertain. CDR1 is LNHDA, CDR2 SQIVND, per germline (reference sequence). V was shortened by 4 bases and J by 4 bases, with 10 bases between the two germline ends. This CDR3 region has 13 residues. The CDR3 sequence is CASSRTMSTEAFF. The CDR3 nucleotides read TGTGCCAGTAGTAGAACAATGAGCACTGAAGCTTTCTTT.

Worth noting for this clonotype: This may be a read error: a much more frequent sequence differs by one nucleotide. The V call is TRBV7-9, the J call TRBJ2-3; TRBD2 aligns across 12 bases. CDR1 is SEHNR and CDR2 is FQNEAQ in the germline V gene (reference sequence). This CDR3 is 15 amino acids long. Here the CDR3 reads CASSLAGGETDTQYF. The CDR3 DNA reads as TGTGCCAGCAGCCTAGCGGGAGGGGAAACAGATACGCAGTATTTT.